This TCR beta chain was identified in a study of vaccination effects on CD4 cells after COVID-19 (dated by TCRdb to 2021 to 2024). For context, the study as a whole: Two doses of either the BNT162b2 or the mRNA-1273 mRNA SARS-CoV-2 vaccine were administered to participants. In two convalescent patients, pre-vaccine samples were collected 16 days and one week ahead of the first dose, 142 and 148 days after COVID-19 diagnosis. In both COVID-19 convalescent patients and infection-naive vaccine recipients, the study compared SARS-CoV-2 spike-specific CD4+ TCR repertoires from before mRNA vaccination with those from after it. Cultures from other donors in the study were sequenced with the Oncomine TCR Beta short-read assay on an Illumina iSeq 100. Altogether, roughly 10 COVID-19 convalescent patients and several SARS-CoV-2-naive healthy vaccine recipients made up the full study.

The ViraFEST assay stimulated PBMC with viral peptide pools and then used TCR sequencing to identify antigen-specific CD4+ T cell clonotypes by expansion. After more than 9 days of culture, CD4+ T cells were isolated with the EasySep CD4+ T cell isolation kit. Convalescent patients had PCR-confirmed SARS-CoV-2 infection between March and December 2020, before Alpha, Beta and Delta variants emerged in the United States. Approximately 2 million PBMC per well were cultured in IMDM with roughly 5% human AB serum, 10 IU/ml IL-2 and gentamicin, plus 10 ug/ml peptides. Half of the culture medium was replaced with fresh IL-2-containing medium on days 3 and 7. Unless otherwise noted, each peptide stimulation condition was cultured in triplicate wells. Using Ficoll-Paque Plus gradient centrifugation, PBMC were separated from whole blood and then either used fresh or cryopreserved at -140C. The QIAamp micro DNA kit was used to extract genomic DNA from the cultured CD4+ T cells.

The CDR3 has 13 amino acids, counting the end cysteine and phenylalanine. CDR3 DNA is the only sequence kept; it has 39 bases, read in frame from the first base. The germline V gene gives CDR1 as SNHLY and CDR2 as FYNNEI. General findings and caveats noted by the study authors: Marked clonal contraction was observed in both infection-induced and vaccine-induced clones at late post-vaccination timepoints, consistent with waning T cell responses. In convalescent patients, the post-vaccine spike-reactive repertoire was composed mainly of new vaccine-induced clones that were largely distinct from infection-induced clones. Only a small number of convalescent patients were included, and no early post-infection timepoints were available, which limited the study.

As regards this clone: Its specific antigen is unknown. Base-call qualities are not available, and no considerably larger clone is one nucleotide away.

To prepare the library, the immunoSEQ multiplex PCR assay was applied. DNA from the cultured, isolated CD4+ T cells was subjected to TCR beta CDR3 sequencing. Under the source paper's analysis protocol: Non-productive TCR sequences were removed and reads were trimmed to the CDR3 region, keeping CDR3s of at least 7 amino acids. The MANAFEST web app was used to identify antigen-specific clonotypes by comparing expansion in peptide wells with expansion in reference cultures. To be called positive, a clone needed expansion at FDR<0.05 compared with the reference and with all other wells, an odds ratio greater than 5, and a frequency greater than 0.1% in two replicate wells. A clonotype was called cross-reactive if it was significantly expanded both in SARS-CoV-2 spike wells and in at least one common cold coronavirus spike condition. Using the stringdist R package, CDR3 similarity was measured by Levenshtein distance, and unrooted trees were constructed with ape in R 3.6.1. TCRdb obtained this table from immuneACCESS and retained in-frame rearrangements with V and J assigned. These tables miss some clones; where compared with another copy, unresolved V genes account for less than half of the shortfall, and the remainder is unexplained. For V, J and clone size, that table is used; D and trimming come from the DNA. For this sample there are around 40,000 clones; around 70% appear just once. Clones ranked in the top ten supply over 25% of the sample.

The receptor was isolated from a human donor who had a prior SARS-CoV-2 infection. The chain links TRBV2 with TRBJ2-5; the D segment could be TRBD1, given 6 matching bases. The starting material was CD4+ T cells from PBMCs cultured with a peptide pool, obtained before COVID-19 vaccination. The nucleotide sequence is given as TGTGTAACCGGAAGGGGGAACCAAGAGACCCAGTACTTC. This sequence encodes CVTGRGNQETQYF.